The rows below give T cell receptor beta chains drawn from one sample of a study of blood T cell repertoires in COVID-19. Sequencing used immunoSEQ multiplex PCR; TCRdb keeps in-frame clones, though not all of them. This table has 100,000 or so clones, about 90% appearing once. The sequenced sample was peripheral blood. The receptor source for this set is a woman between 45 and 65 years old in a cohort sampled during active COVID-19. Both conserved end residues are trimmed from each CDR3. Fields, in order: V gene, J gene, CDR3 protein.

TRBV25-1	TRBJ2-2	ASSDHRDRGYTGELF
TRBV2	TRBJ2-1	ASRTGTGPSSYNEQF
TRBV11-2	TRBJ2-3	ASSLYTDTQY
TRBV7-3	TRBJ2-1	ASSLAGGNNEQF
TRBV12-3/TRBV12-4	TRBJ1-6	ASSTGTLAPLH
TRBV5-1	TRBJ2-2	ASRDRLLNTGELF
TRBV5-4	TRBJ2-7	ASSPGLAGGRYEQY
TRBV3-1/TRBV3-2	TRBJ1-3	ASSLSGVAPSGNTIY
TRBV7-2	TRBJ2-5	ASSLGGQGLETQY
TRBV27	TRBJ2-5	ASSLYSGGASKETQY
TRBV28	TRBJ2-7	ASSSTGGSPLYEQY
TRBV3-1/TRBV3-2	TRBJ1-2	ASSQGSTLLYGYT
TRBV9	TRBJ2-7	ASSLGDEVYYEQY
TRBV2	TRBJ2-7	ASTRSTYEQY
TRBV27	TRBJ1-1	ASNPREGNTEAF
TRBV19	TRBJ1-3	ASINRGSGNTIY
TRBV4-2	TRBJ2-4	ASSQRGEGNIQY
TRBV6-5	TRBJ2-5	ASSYSGVVETQY
TRBV11-3	TRBJ2-5	ASSKVGQTIGETQY